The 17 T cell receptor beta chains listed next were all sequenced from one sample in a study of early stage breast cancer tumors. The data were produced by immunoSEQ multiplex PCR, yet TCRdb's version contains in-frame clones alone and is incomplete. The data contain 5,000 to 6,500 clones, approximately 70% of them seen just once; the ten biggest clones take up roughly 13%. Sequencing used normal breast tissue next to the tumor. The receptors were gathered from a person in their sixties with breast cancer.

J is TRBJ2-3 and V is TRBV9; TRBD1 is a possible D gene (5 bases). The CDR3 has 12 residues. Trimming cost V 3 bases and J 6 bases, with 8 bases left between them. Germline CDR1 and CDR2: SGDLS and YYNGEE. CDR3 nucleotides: TGTGCCAGCAGCGAGGGGTGGGATACGCAGTATTTT. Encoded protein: CASSEGWDTQYF.

The CDR3 DNA sequence: TGTGCCTGGAGTCCTTACCTTCAGGACAGTCCCTTCTTT. Its translation: CAWSPYLQDSPFF. The chain is built from TRBV30 and TRBJ1-1, with D perhaps matching TRBD1 (6 bases). This CDR3 has 13 residues. Trimming took off 2 bases at V and 14 bases at J, with 21 bases between the two ends. CDR1 is GTSNPN and CDR2 is SVGIG in the germline V gene (reference sequence).

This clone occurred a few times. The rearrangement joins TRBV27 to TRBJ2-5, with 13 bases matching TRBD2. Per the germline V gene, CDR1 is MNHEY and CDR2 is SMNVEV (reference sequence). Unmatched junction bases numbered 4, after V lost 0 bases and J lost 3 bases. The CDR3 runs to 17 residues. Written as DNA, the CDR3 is TGTGCCAGCAGTTTATCGACACTAGCGGGAGGGAAAGAGACCCAGTACTTC. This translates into CASSLSTLAGGKETQYF.

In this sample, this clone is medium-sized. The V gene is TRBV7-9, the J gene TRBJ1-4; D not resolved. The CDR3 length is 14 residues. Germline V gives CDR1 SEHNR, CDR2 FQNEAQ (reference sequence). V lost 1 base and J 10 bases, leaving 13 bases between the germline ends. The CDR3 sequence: CASSLVALSGKLFF. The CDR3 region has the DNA TGTGCCAGCAGCTTAGTGGCCCTTAGCGGAAAACTGTTTTTT.

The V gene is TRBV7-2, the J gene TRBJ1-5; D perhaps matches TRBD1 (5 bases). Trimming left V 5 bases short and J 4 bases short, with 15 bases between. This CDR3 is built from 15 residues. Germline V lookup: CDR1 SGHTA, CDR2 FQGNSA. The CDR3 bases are TGTGCCAGCAGCCCCGGGGCAGGAGGGAATCAGCCCCAGCATTTT. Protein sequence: CASSPGAGGNQPQHF.

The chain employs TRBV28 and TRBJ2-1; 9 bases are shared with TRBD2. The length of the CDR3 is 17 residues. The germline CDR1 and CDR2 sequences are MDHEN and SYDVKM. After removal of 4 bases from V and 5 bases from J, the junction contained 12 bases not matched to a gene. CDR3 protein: CASSSTPGGRGNNEQFF. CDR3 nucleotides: TGTGCCAGCAGTTCGACCCCTGGCGGGAGGGGGAACAATGAGCAGTTCTTC.

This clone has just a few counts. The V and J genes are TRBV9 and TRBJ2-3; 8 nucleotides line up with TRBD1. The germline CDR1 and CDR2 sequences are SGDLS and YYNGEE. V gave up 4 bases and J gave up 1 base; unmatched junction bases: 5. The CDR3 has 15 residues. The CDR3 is CASSLRGLGTDTQYF. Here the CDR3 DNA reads TGTGCCAGCAGCCTCAGGGGGCTGGGCACAGATACGCAGTATTTT.

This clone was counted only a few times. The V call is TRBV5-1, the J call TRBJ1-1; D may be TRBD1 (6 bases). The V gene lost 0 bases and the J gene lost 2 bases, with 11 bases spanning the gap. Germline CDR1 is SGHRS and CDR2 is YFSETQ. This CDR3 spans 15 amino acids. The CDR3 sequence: CASSLVGGANTEAFF. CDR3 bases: TGCGCCAGCAGCTTGGTAGGGGGAGCTAACACTGAAGCTTTCTTT.

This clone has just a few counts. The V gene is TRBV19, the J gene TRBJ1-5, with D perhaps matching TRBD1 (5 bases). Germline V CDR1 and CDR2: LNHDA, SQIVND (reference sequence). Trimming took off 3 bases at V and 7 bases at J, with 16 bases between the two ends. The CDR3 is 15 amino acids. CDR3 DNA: TGTGCCAGTAGTATGGAGTATCGGGGCTTCCAGCCCCAGCATTTT. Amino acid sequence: CASSMEYRGFQPQHF.

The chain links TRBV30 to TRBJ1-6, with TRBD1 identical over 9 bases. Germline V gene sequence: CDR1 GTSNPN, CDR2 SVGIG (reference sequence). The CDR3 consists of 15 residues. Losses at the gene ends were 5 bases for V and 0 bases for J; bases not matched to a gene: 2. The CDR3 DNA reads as TGTGCCTGGGGGGACAGGGTCTCCTATAATTCACCCCTCCACTTT. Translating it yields CAWGDRVSYNSPLHF.

The CDR3: CASSLGPGYEQYF. The CDR3 DNA reads as TGTGCCAGCAGTTTAGGTCCAGGGTACGAGCAGTACTTC. This chain connects TRBV27 to TRBJ2-7, with TRBD1 as a possible D gene (5 bases). The CDR3 consists of 13 residues. Per germline, CDR1 MNHEY and CDR2 SMNVEV (reference sequence). V was shortened by 2 bases and J by 4 bases, with 9 bases between the two germline ends.

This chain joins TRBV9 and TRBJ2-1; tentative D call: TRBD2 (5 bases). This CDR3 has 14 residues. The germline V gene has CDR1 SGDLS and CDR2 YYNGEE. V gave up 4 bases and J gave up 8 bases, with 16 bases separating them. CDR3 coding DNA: TGTGCCAGCAGCCCAGACGGTAGCGCGTATGAGCAGTTCTTC. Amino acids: CASSPDGSAYEQFF.

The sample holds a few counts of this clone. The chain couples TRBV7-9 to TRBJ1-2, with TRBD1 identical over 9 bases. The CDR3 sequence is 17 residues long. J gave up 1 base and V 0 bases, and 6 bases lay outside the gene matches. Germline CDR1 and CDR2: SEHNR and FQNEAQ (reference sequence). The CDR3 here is CASSLAGQGPYNYGYTF. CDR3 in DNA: TGTGCCAGCAGCTTAGCCGGACAGGGGCCATATAACTATGGCTACACCTTC. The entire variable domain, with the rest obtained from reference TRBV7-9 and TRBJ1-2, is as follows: DTGVSQNPRHKITKRGQNVTFRCDPISEHNRLYWYRQTLGQGPEFLTYFQNEAQLEKSRLLSDRFSAERPKGSFSTLEIQRTEQGDSAMYLCASSLAGQGPYNYGYTFGSGTRLTVV.

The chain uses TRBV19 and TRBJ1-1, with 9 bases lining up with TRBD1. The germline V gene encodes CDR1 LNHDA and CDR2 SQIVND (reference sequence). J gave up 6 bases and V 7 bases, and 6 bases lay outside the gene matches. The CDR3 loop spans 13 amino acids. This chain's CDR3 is CASTSRTGAEAFF. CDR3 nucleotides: TGTGCCAGTACCTCTCGGACAGGGGCTGAAGCTTTCTTT.

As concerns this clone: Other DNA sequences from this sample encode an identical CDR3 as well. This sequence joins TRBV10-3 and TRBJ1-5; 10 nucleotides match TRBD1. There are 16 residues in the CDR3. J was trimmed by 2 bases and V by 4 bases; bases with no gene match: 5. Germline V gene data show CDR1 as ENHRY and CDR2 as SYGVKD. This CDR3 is CAISVWDRGRNQPQHF. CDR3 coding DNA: TGTGCCATCAGTGTATGGGACAGGGGCCGCAATCAGCCCCAGCATTTT.

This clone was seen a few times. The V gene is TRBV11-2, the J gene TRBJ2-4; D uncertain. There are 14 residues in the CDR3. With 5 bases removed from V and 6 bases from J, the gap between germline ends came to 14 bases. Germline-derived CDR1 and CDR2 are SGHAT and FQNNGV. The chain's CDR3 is CASSRVSLGNIQYF. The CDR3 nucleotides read TGTGCCAGCAGCAGGGTTTCCCTCGGAAACATTCAGTACTTC. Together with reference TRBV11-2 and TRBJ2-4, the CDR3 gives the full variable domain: EAGVAQSPRYKIIEKRQSVAFWCNPISGHATLYWYQQILGQGPKLLIQFQNNGVVDDSQLPKDRFSAERLKGVDSTLKIQPAKLEDSAVYLCASSRVSLGNIQYFGAGTRLSVL.

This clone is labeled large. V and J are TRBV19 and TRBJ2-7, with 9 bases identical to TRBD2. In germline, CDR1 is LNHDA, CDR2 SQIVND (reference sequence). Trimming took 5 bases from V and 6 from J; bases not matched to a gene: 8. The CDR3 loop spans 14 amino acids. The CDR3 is CASSVAGEISEQYF. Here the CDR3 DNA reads TGTGCCAGTAGTGTAGCGGGAGAAATTAGCGAGCAGTACTTC.